This T cell receptor (beta chain) was captured in a study of T cell responses to AZD1222 COVID-19 vaccine. Produced via immunoSEQ multiplex PCR; TCRdb's table is partial and in-frame only. The sample shows 95,000 to 150,000 clones, around 91% of them seen only once. Sequenced here: peripheral blood, sampled on day 0 of AZD1222 vaccination. The receptor's source is an adult in good health.

The CDR3 coding sequence is TGTGCCAGCTCCCTGACTAGCGGGGGTGCCTACGAGCAGTACTTC. This translates into CASSLTSGGAYEQYF. The genes are TRBV18 and TRBJ2-7; the match to TRBD2 covers 12 bases. Germline V CDR1 and CDR2: KGHSH, LQKENI. The V segment lost 6 bases and the J segment 2 bases; nucleotides outside the gene matches: 5. There are 15 residues in the CDR3. Supplemented by reference TRBV18 and TRBJ2-7, the full variable domain reads NAGVMQNPRHLVRRRGQEARLRCSPMKGHSHVYWYRQLPEEGLKFMVYLQKENIIDESGMPKERFSAEFPKEGPSILRIQQVVRGDSAAYFCASSLTSGGAYEQYFGPGTRLTVT.